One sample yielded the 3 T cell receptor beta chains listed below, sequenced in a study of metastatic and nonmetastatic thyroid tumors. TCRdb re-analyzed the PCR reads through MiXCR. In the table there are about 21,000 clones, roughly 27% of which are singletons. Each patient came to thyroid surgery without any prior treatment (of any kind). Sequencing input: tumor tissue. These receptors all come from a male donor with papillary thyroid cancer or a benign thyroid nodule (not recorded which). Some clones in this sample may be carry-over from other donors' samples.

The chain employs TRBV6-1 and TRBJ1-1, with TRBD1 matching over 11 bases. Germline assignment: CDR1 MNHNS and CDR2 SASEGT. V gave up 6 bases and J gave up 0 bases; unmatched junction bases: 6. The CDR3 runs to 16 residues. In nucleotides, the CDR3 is TGTGCCAGCAGCTTCTGGGACAGGGGGATGAACACTGAAGCTTTCTTT. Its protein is CASSFWDRGMNTEAFF.

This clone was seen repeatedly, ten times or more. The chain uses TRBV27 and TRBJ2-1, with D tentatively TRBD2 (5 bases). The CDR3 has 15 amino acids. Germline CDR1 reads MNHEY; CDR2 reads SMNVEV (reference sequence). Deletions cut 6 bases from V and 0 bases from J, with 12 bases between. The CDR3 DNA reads TGTGCCAGCAGAGAAGCGGTGTTCTCCTACAATGAGCAGTTCTTC. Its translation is CASREAVFSYNEQFF.

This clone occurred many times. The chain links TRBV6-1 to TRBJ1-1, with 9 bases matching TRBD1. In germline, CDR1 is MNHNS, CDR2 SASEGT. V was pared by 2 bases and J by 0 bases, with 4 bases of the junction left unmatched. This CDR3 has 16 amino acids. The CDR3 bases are TGTGCCAGCAGTGAATCGACAGGGGGAATGAACACTGAAGCTTTCTTT. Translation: CASSESTGGMNTEAFF.